This T cell receptor beta chain was identified during a study of blood T cell repertoires in COVID-19. CDR3 length equals 13 residues. With 0 bases removed from V and 5 bases from J, the gap between germline ends came to 9 bases. Germline V lookup: CDR1 SGHRS, CDR2 YFSETQ. Clinical history as reported by participants underpinned cohort assignment. In the source study's methods: Amplifying reference gene primers gave estimates of nucleated cell counts. Repertoires were generated with immunoSEQ multiplex PCR, while TCRdb's copy carries only in-frame clones and drops some. V and J calls and clone size are copied from that table; D and trimming were computed from the DNA. The sample includes 100,000 to 150,000 clones, 75% to 90% seen only once; the top ten take about 2.5%.

The specimen sequenced was PBMCs or T cells enriched from blood (not recorded which). The sequence was collected from a woman aged 45-59 years who had recovered from COVID-19. The gene calls are TRBV5-1 and TRBJ2-7, with D maybe TRBD2 (5 bases). This chain's CDR3 is CASSLAEGNEQYF. In DNA form, the CDR3 reads TGCGCCAGCAGCTTGGCCGAGGGAAACGAGCAGTACTTC.